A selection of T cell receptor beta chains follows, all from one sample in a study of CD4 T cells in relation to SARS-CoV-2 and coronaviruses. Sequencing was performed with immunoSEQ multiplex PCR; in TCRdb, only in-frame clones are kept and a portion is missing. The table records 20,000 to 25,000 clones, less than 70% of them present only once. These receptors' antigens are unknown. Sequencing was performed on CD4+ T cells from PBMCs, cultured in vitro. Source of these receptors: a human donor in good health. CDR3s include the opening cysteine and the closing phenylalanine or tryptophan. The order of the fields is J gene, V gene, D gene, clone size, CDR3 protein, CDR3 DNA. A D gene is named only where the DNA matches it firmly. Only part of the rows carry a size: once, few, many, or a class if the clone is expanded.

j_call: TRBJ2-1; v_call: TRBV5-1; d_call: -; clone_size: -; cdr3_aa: CASSLGLDEYNEQFF; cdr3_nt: TGCGCCAGCAGCTTGGGACTAGACGAATACAATGAGCAGTTCTTC
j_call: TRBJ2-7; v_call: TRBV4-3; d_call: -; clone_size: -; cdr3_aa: CASSQGPDSLYEQYF; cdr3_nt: TGCGCCAGCAGCCAAGGCCCGGACAGCCTCTACGAGCAGTACTTC
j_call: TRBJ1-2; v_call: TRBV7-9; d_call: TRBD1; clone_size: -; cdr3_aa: CASSSGAGTGAHGYTF; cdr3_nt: TGTGCCAGCAGCTCAGGGGCTGGGACAGGGGCCCATGGCTACACCTTC
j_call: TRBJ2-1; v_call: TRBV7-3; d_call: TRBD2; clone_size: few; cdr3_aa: CASSGASGLVNEQFF; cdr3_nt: TGTGCCAGCAGCGGGGCTAGCGGGTTAGTTAATGAGCAGTTCTTC
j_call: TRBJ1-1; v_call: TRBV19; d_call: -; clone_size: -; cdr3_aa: CASSMYNTEAFF; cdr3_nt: TGTGCCAGTAGTATGTACAACACTGAAGCTTTCTTT
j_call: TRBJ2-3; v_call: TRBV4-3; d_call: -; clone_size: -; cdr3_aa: CASSQEYRTDTQYF; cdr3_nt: TGCGCCAGCAGCCAAGAATACCGCACAGATACGCAGTATTTT
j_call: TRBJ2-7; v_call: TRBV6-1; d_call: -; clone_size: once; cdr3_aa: CASSEARAVLPYEQYF; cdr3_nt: TGTGCCAGCAGTGAAGCGCGGGCAGTTCTTCCCTACGAGCAGTACTTC
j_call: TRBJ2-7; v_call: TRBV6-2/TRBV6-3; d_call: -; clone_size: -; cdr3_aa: CASSDPSGLGSYEQYF; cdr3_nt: TGTGCCAGCAGCGATCCGAGCGGGTTGGGCTCCTACGAGCAGTACTTC
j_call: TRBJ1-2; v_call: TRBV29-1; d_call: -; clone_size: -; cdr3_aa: CSVETGIGDGYTF; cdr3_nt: TGCAGCGTTGAAACCGGAATCGGCGATGGCTACACCTTC
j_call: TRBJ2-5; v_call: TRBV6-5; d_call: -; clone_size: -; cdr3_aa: CASSYFVSQETQYF; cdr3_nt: TGTGCCAGCAGTTATTTCGTCTCCCAAGAGACCCAGTACTTC
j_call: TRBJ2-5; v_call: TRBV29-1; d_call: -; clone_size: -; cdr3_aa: CSVAAAQETQYF; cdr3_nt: TGCAGCGTTGCTGCGGCCCAAGAGACCCAGTACTTC
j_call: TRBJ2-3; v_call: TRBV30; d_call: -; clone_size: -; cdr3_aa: CAWSVPGVDTQYF; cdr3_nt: TGTGCCTGGAGTGTACCAGGGGTAGATACGCAGTATTTT
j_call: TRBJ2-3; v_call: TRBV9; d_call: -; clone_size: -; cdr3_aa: CASSVLTDTQYF; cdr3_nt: TGTGCCAGCAGCGTTCTCACAGATACGCAGTATTTT
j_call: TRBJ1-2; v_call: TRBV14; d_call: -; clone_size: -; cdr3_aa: CASSQDSDYGYTF; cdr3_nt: TGTGCCAGCAGCCAAGACAGCGACTATGGCTACACCTTC
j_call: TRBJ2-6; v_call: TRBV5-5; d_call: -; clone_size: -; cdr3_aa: CASQRASSGANVLTF; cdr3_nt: TGTGCCAGCCAACGGGCTTCATCTGGGGCCAACGTCCTGACTTTC
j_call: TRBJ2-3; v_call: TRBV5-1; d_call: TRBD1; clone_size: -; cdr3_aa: CASSHGQGGDTQYF; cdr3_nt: TGCGCCAGCAGCCACGGACAGGGCGGAGATACGCAGTATTTT
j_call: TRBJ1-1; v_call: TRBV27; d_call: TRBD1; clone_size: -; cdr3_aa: CASSYIQGRGTEAFF; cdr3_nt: TGTGCCAGCAGCTATATACAGGGGAGAGGAACTGAAGCTTTCTTT
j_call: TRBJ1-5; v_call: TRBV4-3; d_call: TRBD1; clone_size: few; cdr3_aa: CASSQDLTGGRPQHF; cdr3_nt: TGCGCCAGCAGCCAAGATCTTACAGGGGGGAGGCCCCAGCATTTT
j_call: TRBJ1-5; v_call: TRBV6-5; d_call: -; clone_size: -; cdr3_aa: CASSPDRSDNQPQHF; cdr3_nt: TGTGCCAGCAGTCCCGACAGGTCGGACAATCAGCCCCAGCATTTT
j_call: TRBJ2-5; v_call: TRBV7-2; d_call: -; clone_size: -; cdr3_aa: CASRYPGQETQYF; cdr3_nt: TGTGCCAGCCGCTACCCTGGACAAGAGACCCAGTACTTC
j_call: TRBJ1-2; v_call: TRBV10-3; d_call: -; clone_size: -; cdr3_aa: CAISEADGYYGYTF; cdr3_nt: TGTGCCATCAGTGAAGCCGACGGGTACTATGGCTACACCTTC
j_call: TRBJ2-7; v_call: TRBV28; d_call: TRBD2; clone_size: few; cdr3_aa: CASSGGLAAVYEQYF; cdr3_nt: TGTGCCAGCAGTGGGGGACTAGCGGCTGTCTACGAGCAGTACTTC
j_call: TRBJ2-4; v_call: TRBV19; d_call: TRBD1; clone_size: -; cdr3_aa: CASSWGDRENIQYF; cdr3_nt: TGTGCCAGTAGTTGGGGGGACAGGGAAAACATTCAGTACTTC
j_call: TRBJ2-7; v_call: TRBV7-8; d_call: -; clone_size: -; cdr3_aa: CASSSSWTEPYEQYF; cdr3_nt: TGTGCCAGCAGCTCATCCTGGACAGAACCCTACGAGCAGTACTTC
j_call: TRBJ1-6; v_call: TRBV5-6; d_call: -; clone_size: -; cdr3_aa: CASSLSGAFSPLHF; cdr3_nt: TGTGCCAGCAGCTTGTCGGGGGCGTTTTCACCCCTCCACTTT
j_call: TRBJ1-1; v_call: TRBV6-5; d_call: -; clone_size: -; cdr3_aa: CASSSSWLNTEAFF; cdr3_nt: TGTGCCAGCAGTTCCTCGTGGCTGAACACTGAAGCTTTCTTT
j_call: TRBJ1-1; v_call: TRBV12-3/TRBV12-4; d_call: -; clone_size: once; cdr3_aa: CASAGGARTEAFF; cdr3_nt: TGTGCCAGCGCCGGAGGGGCTCGCACTGAAGCTTTCTTT
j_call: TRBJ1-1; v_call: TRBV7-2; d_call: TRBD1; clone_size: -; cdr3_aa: CASSSWDRNTEAFF; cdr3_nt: TGTGCCAGCAGCAGCTGGGACAGGAACACTGAAGCTTTCTTT
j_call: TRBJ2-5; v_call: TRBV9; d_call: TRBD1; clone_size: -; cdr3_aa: CASSVGDRAETQYF; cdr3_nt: TGTGCCAGCAGCGTAGGAGACAGGGCAGAGACCCAGTACTTC
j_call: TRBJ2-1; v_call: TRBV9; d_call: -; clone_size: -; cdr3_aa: CASSALVSKQFF; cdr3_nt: TGTGCCAGCAGCGCCCTGGTGTCCAAGCAGTTCTTC
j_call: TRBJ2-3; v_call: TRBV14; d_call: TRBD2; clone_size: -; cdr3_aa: CASSQLSGNTDTQYF; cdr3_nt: TGTGCCAGCAGCCAACTCAGCGGGAACACAGATACGCAGTATTTT
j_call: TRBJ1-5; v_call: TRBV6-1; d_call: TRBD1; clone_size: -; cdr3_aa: CASSQAGDRGRSWNQPQHF; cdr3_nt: TGTGCCAGCAGTCAAGCCGGGGACAGGGGCCGATCGTGGAATCAGCCCCAGCATTTT
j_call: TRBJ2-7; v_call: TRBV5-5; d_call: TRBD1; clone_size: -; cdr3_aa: CASRWGQGSSYEQYF; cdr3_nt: TGTGCCAGCAGATGGGGACAGGGGAGCTCCTACGAGCAGTACTTC
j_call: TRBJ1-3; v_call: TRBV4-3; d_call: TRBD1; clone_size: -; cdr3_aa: CASSQGQNSGNTIYF; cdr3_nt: TGCGCCAGCAGCCAGGGACAGAACTCTGGAAACACCATATATTTT
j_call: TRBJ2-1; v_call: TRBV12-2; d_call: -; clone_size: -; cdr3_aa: CASRLDPGSQPGNEQFF; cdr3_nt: TGTGCAAGTCGCTTAGACCCAGGGTCCCAACCTGGCAATGAGCAGTTCTTC
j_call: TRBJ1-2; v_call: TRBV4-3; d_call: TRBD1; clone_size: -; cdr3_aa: CASSREGQGARGYTF; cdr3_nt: TGCGCCAGCAGCCGAGAGGGACAGGGGGCGCGGGGCTACACCTTC
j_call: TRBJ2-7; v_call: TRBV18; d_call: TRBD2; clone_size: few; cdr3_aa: CASSPRGGSYEQYF; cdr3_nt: TGTGCCAGCTCACCACGGGGGGGCTCCTACGAGCAGTACTTC
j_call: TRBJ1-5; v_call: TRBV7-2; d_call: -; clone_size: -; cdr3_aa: CASSPPGWVEPQHF; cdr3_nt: TGTGCCAGCAGCCCCCCGGGTTGGGTCGAGCCCCAGCATTTT
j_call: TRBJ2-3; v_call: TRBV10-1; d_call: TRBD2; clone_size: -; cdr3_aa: CASSEGSGVCRDTQYF; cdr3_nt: TGCGCCAGCAGTGAAGGTAGCGGGGTGTGTAGAGATACGCAGTATTTT
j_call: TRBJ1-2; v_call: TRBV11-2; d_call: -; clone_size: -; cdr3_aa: CASSLDGKNYGYTF; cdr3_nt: TGTGCCAGCAGCTTAGATGGTAAAAACTATGGCTACACCTTC
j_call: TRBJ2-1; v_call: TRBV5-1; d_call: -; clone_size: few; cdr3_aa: CASSLERAYGEQFF; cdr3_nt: TGCGCCAGCAGCTTGGAAAGAGCTTATGGTGAGCAGTTCTTC
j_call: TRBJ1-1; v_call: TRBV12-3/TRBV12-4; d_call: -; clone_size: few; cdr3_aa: CASTWTANTEAFF; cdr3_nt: TGTGCCAGCACTTGGACAGCGAACACTGAAGCTTTCTTT
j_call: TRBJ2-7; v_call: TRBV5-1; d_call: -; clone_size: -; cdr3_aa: CASSLFLYSSEQYF; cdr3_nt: TGCGCCAGCAGCTTGTTTCTATACTCCTCCGAGCAGTACTTC
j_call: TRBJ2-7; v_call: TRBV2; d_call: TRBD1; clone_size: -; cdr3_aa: CASSPGTGWGYEQYF; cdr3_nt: TGTGCCAGCAGTCCAGGGACAGGGTGGGGGTACGAGCAGTACTTC
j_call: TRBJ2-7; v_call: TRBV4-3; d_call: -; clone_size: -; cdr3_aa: CASSQEGQAYEQYF; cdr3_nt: TGCGCCAGCAGCCAAGAGGGTCAGGCCTACGAGCAGTACTTC
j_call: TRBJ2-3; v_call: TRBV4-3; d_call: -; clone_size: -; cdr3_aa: CASSQDPTSTDTQYF; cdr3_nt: TGCGCCAGCAGCCAAGATCCGACTAGCACAGATACGCAGTATTTT
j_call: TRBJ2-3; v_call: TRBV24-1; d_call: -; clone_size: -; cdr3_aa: CATSDLADTQYF; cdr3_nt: TGTGCCACCAGTGATTTGGCAGATACGCAGTATTTT
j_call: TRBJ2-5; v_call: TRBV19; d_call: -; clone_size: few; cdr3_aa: CASRGLDQETQYF; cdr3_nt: TGTGCCAGTAGAGGACTTGACCAAGAGACCCAGTACTTC
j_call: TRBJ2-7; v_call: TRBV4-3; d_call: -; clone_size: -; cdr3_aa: CASSQDTNSYEQYF; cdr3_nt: TGCGCCAGCAGCCAAGATACGAACTCCTACGAGCAGTACTTC
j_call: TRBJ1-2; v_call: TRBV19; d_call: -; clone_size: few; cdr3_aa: CASSLSGDDNYGYTF; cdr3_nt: TGTGCCAGTAGTTTATCGGGGGACGATAACTATGGCTACACCTTC
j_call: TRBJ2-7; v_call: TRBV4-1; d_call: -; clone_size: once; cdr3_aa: CASSQRGVWYEQYF; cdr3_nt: TGCGCCAGCAGCCAAAGAGGGGTTTGGTACGAGCAGTACTTC
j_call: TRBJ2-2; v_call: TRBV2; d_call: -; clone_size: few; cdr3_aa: CASSEGGELFF; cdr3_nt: TGTGCCAGCAGTGAGGGCGGGGAGCTGTTTTTT
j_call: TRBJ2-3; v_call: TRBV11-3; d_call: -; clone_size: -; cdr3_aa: CASSFGTDTQYF; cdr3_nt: TGTGCCAGCAGCTTTGGAACAGATACGCAGTATTTT